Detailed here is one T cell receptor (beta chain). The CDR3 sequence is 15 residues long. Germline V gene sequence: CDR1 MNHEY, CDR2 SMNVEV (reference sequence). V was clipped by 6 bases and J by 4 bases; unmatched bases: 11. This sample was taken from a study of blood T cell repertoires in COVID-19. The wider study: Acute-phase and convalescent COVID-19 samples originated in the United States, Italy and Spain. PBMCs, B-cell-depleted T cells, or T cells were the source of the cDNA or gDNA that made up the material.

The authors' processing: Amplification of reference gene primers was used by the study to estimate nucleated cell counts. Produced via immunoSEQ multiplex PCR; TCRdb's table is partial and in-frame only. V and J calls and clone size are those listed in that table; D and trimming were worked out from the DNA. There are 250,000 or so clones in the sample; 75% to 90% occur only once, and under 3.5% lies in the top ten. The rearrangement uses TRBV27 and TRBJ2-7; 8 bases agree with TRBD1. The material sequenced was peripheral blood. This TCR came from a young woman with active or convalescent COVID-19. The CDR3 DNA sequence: TGTGCCAGCAGGGGCAGGGGGCATCCCACTTACGAGCAGTACTTC. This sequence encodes CASRGRGHPTYEQYF.